The clone carrying this TCR beta chain was detected once. V was shortened by 4 bases and J by 4 bases, with 14 bases between the two germline ends. The length of the CDR3 is 14 residues. The V gene's germline CDR1 is LNHDA and CDR2 SQIVND (reference sequence). This sample stems from a study of blood T cell repertoires in COVID-19. Whole-study context: Italy, Spain and the United States were the sources of the convalescent and acute COVID-19 samples.

Source study methods: Amplifying reference gene primers gave estimates of nucleated cell counts. The table came from immunoSEQ multiplex PCR; TCRdb's copy has only in-frame clones and leaves some out. D and trimming come from the DNA, and the V and J calls and clone size come from that table. This table has more than 100,000 clones, around nine tenths appearing once. The material sequenced was peripheral blood. The chain links TRBV19 to TRBJ2-7; weak D call: TRBD2 (7 bases). The sequence was obtained from a man in his 70s with active COVID-19. CDR3 in amino acids: CASSRAGASYEQYF. The CDR3 DNA reads TGTGCCAGTAGTAGGGCGGGGGCCTCTTACGAGCAGTACTTC.